The 3 T cell receptor beta chains listed next were all sequenced from one sample in a study of T cells in Graves' hyperthyroidism and ophthalmopathy (dated by TCRdb to the late 2010s). Library generation was performed with multiplex PCR. The sequencer was an Illumina HiSeq 2000. TCR beta CDR3 regions were amplified from RNA transcripts. For the first round of RT-PCR on the TCR CDR3, the HTBI primer set was used together with the Qiagen OneStep RT-PCR kit. The public reads were run again by TCRdb, first through fastp at Q25 and then through MiXCR, and only productive beta chains were kept. CDR3 protein sequences are deduplicated, and each keeps its most common genes and DNA. Present in this sample are approximately 600,000 distinct CDR3 sequences, around 21% of which were seen just once. Around a third of the sample is taken by the ten largest. Sequencing was performed on blood. Receptors originate from a man aged 30 to 39 with Graves' ophthalmopathy.

The chain joins TRBV5-1 to TRBJ1-2; the match to TRBD1 covers 11 bases. The germline V gene has CDR1 SGHRS and CDR2 YFSETQ. Trimming cost V 4 bases and J 8 bases; bases outside gene matches: 10. This CDR3 is 15 amino acids long. The CDR3 sequence is CASSLGQGAIVGYTF. In nucleotides, the CDR3 is TGCGCCAGCAGCCTTGGACAGGGGGCAATCGTCGGCTACACCTTC.

This clonotype was counted many times. The rearrangement links TRBV20-1 to TRBJ2-7, with D unresolved. Germline V gene data show CDR1 as DFQATT and CDR2 as SNEGSKA (reference sequence). Trimming took 0 bases from V and 5 from J, leaving 5 bases between them. CDR3 length equals 11 residues. CDR3: CSARDWDEQYF. DNA for the CDR3: TGCAGTGCTAGAGATTGGGACGAGCAGTACTTC.

This clonotype was observed many times. This rearrangement joins TRBV11-1 to TRBJ2-7; D unclear. Germline V CDR1 and CDR2: SGHAT, FQDESV (reference sequence). The CDR3 has 15 residues. V dropped 1 base and J dropped 0 bases, with 10 bases sitting between them. CDR3 nucleotides: TGTGCCAGCAGCTTAGACAGAGTTCCCTCCTACGAGCAGTACTTC. This translates into CASSLDRVPSYEQYF.